One T cell receptor beta chain is described in this entry. Its binding antigen is unknown. Base quality data are lacking; no much larger clone is found one base away. This sample stems from a study of PD-1 blockade in classical Hodgkin lymphoma (dated by TCRdb to the early 2020s). With regard to the full study: Nivolumab dosing was 3 mg/kg intravenously every 2 weeks, continuing until either disease progression or unacceptable toxicity. The study used CyTOF and TCR beta sequencing to define a peripheral blood immune signature of response to PD-1 blockade in classical Hodgkin lymphoma.

The Qiagen DNeasy kit was used to extract genomic DNA from unsorted PBMCs and from the negatively selected CD4+ and CD8+ fractions. TCR beta CDR3 regions were amplified by immunoSEQ multiplex PCR using primers annealing to V and J segments. A synthetic immune receptor repertoire was used to minimize amplification bias, and any remaining bias was removed computationally after sequencing. The paper's processing steps were these. Repertoire diversity was quantified as the Shannon entropy index using custom Python scripts. Unsorted, CD4+ and CD8+ repertoires were analyzed separately, except for combined analyses in which CD4+ and CD8+ sequences were merged in silico. A clone counted as expanded when the clone's frequency after treatment rose at least 2-fold relative to C1D1, and clones undetected at baseline were given a pseudocount of 0.5. Singleton clones were defined as clones with 0 or 1 copy at C1D1, and non-singleton clones were defined as clones with 2 or more copies. Clones expanded in unsorted samples were labelled as CD4+, CD8+ or unknown by matching protein sequences in sorted samples from the same patient. Diversity changes from C1D1 to C4D1 were tested in paired samples using Wilcoxon tests. In its TCRdb copy, this immuneACCESS table keeps in-frame sequences only and misses some clones. Where compared with another copy, unresolved V genes explain less than half of these, and the others have no known cause. Clone size and the V and J calls come from that table; the DNA yielded D and trimming. The sample includes about 7,400 clones, with 75% to 85% observed a single time. 40% to 55% of the sample is in the top ten clones.

According to the study, the label for this sample's time point signals: cycle 2 day 1 (C2D1) of nivolumab. Relapse after autologous stem cell transplantation had occurred in all trial patients, and cohorts A, B and C were distinguished by prior brentuximab vedotin exposure. A total of under 70 patients with relapsed/refractory classical Hodgkin lymphoma made up the trial cohort, and each patient's best overall response was complete response, partial response or progressive disease. In the multi-cohort phase II CheckMate 205 trial, trial patients received single-agent nivolumab. An independent review committee assessed best overall response by applying the 2007 International Working Group response criteria. Trial PBMCs were collected just before the start of nivolumab (C1D1) and during therapy at cycle 2 day 1 and cycle 4 day 1. Peripheral blood was collected in 8 mL Vacutainer Cell Preparation Tubes, from which PBMCs were isolated by centrifugation and then cryopreserved.

The germline V gene (reference sequence) yields SGHNT for CDR1 and YYREEE for CDR2. The CDR3, from cysteine to phenylalanine, totals 16 residues. The entry retains the CDR3 DNA only, 48 bases that are in frame from base 1. For this chain, trimming is 4 bases at the V end and 0 bases at the J end, and the number of junction bases without a gene match is 9. Results and caveats for the whole study, not just this receptor: By C4D1, a significant rise was seen in CD4+ TCR diversity but not in CD8+ TCR diversity (p=0.0027 vs p=0.16), and the rise was most apparent among complete responders (p=0.02). Newly diagnosed patients were reported to have lower baseline TCR diversity than healthy donors, and relapsed/refractory patients were reported to have lower baseline TCR diversity still. The study covered only a single clinical trial cohort, and the causes of the repertoire differences, possibly disease activity or prior therapy, were still not defined. Lower diversity was seen in patients whose nivolumab began less than 1 year after ASCT, and these patients were left out of later analyses so that immune reconstitution would not confound the results. Trial patients achieving complete response had baseline diversity similar to newly diagnosed patients, whereas partial responders and progressors had significantly lower diversity.

The sequenced sample was peripheral blood mononuclear cells (PBMCs), obtained before the second cycle of nivolumab. The chain is assembled from TRBV5-4 and TRBJ1-2; 7 central bases correspond to TRBD1. The receptor was isolated from a human donor with classical Hodgkin lymphoma. In nucleotides, the sequence is TGTGCCAGCAGCACCATCGGCCAGGGGGCTAACTATGGCTACACCTTC. Its protein reads: CASSTIGQGANYGYTF.